The 12 T cell receptor beta chains presented below share a single source sample, sequenced in a study of Tregs in tolerant kidney transplant recipients. TCRdb's copy holds only in-frame clones and misses some; the assay was immunoSEQ multiplex PCR. The repertoire holds more than 30,000 clones, with 82% as singletons. These TCRs' antigens remain unknown. Sequencing was performed on Tregs from blood cultured with allogeneic cells. Receptors originate from a human donor in good health.

The chain has TRBV9 and TRBJ1-2; no clear D. The CDR3 length is 12 residues. V lost 4 bases and J 8 bases, leaving 12 bases between the germline ends. Germline V gene data show CDR1 as SGDLS and CDR2 as YYNGEE. DNA for the CDR3: TGTGCCAGCAGCCCGGCGTGGGAAGGCTACACCTTC. Translating it yields CASSPAWEGYTF. Filled out from reference TRBV9 and TRBJ1-2, the complete variable domain reads DSGVTQTPKHLITATGQRVTLRCSPRSGDLSVYWYQQSLDQGLQFLIQYYNGEERAKGNILERFSAQQFPDLHSELNLSSLELGDSALYFCASSPAWEGYTFGSGTRLTVV.

The chain carries TRBV7-9 and TRBJ1-5; D not resolved. The germline V and J ends were trimmed by 5 bases and 11 bases, with 22 bases remaining between them. The CDR3 consists of 15 residues. Germline values: CDR1 SEHNR, CDR2 FQNEAQ (reference sequence). CDR3 coding DNA: TGTGCCAGCAGCATCAAAAGGACCGGGGAGCAGGCCCAGCATTTT. As protein: CASSIKRTGEQAQHF. Using reference TRBV7-9 and TRBJ1-5 for the parts outside the CDR3, the full variable domain is DTGVSQNPRHKITKRGQNVTFRCDPISEHNRLYWYRQTLGQGPEFLTYFQNEAQLEKSRLLSDRFSAERPKGSFSTLEIQRTEQGDSAMYLCASSIKRTGEQAQHFGDGTRLSIL.

Comment on this clone: This may come from a read error, since a much larger clone is one base off. This rearrangement joins TRBV9 to TRBJ2-7; D remains unclear. CDR1 is SGDLS, CDR2 YYNGEE, per germline. This CDR3 region has 11 residues. Trimming removed 1 base from V and 4 bases from J, with 3 bases in between. The CDR3 is CASSVNYEQYF. The DNA for the CDR3 is TGTGCCAGCAGCGTAAATTACGAGCAGTACTTC.

The chain is built from TRBV6-5 and TRBJ2-7; TRBD2 matches 7 bases. Germline V lookup: CDR1 MNHEY, CDR2 SVGAGI. The CDR3 length is 15 residues. The V segment lost 6 bases and the J segment 7 bases; nucleotides outside the gene matches: 15. Here the CDR3 reads CASSRSGFQEGEQYF. CDR3 bases: TGTGCCAGCAGCCGTAGCGGGTTCCAAGAGGGGGAGCAGTACTTC.

The CDR3 sequence is CASSPTPGANVLTF. The CDR3 DNA follows: TGTGCCAGCAGCCCCACGCCCGGGGCCAACGTCCTGACTTTC. J is TRBJ2-6 and V is TRBV11-2; D gene ambiguous. This CDR3 is 14 amino acids long. Germline V gives CDR1 SGHAT, CDR2 FQNNGV. Trimming removed 5 bases from V and 4 bases from J, with 9 bases in between.

The V gene is TRBV5-1, the J gene TRBJ2-6, with a possible D match to TRBD2 (6 bases). This CDR3 spans 14 amino acids. From germline, CDR1 is SGHRS and CDR2 YFSETQ. V was trimmed by 4 bases and J by 9 bases, leaving 14 bases between them. The CDR3 nucleotides are TGCGCCAGCAGCGCTAGCGCCACGAGCAACGTCCTGACTTTC. Residues: CASSASATSNVLTF.

The gene calls are TRBV6-1 and TRBJ2-7, with 8 bases lining up with TRBD2. The trim removed 3 bases at V and 2 bases at J, leaving 3 bases unmatched. CDR1 and CDR2 (germline): MNHNS, SASEGT. The CDR3 contains 14 residues. CDR3 in amino acids: CASSDQRGPYEQYF. The DNA of the CDR3 is TGTGCCAGCAGTGACCAGCGGGGGCCCTACGAGCAGTACTTC.

This clone was seen just once. V usage is TRBV21-1 and J usage is TRBJ2-1; the table names TRBD2, a call not compared with the DNA. TRBV21-1 is listed as a pseudogene. The CDR3 has 17 amino acids. The CDR3 DNA sequence: TGTGCCAGCAGCAATTTCGCTCCACTAGCGGGAAAGGATGAGCAGTTCTTC. Translated: CASSNFAPLAGKDEQFF.

J is TRBJ1-1 and V is TRBV7-3; a weak D match, TRBD1 (5 bases). V was trimmed by 5 bases and J by 0 bases, leaving 7 bases between them. Germline V lookup: CDR1 SGHTA, CDR2 FQGTGA. The CDR3 covers 13 residues. CDR3 residues: CASSRGVNTEAFF. CDR3 coding DNA: TGTGCCAGCAGCCGGGGGGTGAACACTGAAGCTTTCTTT.

The CDR3 sequence: CASGRWEANYGYTF. CDR3 coding DNA: TGTGCCAGCGGGAGATGGGAAGCTAACTATGGCTACACCTTC. The chain has TRBV11-2 and TRBJ1-2; D uncertain. The CDR3 length is 14 residues. The V and J ends lost 8 bases and 0 bases respectively, with 13 bases between them. Germline lookup yields CDR1 SGHAT and CDR2 FQNNGV.

The rearrangement joins TRBV7-2 to TRBJ1-2, with a weak D call TRBD1 (6 bases). CDR3 length: 14 residues. V was shortened by 3 bases and J by 4 bases, with 12 bases between the two germline ends. Germline V gene lookup returns CDR1 SGHTA and CDR2 FQGNSA. Written as DNA, the CDR3 is TGTGCCAGCAGCTTCAGGGGACAAGCCTATGGCTACACCTTC. This gives the protein CASSFRGQAYGYTF. The variable domain in full, with the rest retrieved from reference TRBV7-2 and TRBJ1-2, is GAGVSQSPSNKVTEKGKDVELRCDPISGHTALYWYRQSLGQGLEFLIYFQGNSAPDKSGLPSDRFSAERTGGSVSTLTIQRTQQEDSAVYLCASSFRGQAYGYTFGSGTRLTVV.

CDR3: CASSFLGGRGETQYF. CDR3 coding DNA: TGCGCCAGCAGCTTCCTAGGTGGGAGAGGAGAGACCCAGTACTTC. The V and J genes are TRBV5-1 and TRBJ2-5; D perhaps matches TRBD2 (5 bases). V was clipped by 2 bases and J by 4 bases, with 15 bases between them. There are 15 residues in the CDR3. The germline V gene encodes CDR1 SGHRS and CDR2 YFSETQ.